This record covers a single T cell receptor beta chain. The sample comes from a study of PD-L1 blockade in urothelial cancer. Whole-study context: In the mid-2010s therapy began: atezolizumab 1,200 mg intravenously every 3 weeks.

Synthetic analogs of TCR templates were spiked into every PCR. The method was immunoSEQ multiplex PCR; TCRdb's version includes in-frame clones alone and lacks a portion of them. The data show under 90,000 clones, with roughly 90% seen just once and approximately 10% held by the top ten. There were between 1 and 8 samples from each patient, taken pretreatment and on-treatment. This receptor was obtained from a man between 60 and 75 years old with urothelial cancer. Sequences were derived from PBMCs, sampled around atezolizumab (anti-PD-L1) treatment.

The CDR3 is CASSQDGSGETQYF. The CDR3 nucleotides read TGCGCCAGCAGCCAAGATGGGAGCGGAGAGACCCAGTACTTC. V and J are TRBV4-3 and TRBJ2-5; D possibly corresponds to TRBD2 (5 bases). CDR1 is LGHNA, CDR2 YSLEER, per germline. The CDR3 has 14 residues. V was trimmed by 0 bases and J by 4 bases, leaving 9 bases between them.